This T cell receptor beta chain was sequenced in a study of blood T cell repertoires in COVID-19. In the study's own analysis: It was from reference gene primer amplification that nucleated cell counts were estimated. TCRdb's table, derived via immunoSEQ multiplex PCR, lists solely in-frame clones and lacks some. The V and J calls and clone size are taken from that table; D and trimming were inferred from the DNA. There are a few hundred thousand clones in the sample; 65% to 85% occur only once, and around 3.6% lies in the top ten. Germline V gives CDR1 MNHNS, CDR2 SASEGT. V gave up 2 bases and J gave up 0 bases, with 8 bases separating them. The CDR3 is 15 amino acids.

The rearrangement links TRBV6-1 to TRBJ1-3, with D perhaps matching TRBD1 (5 bases). This sequence was found in a man aged 45-60 years who had recovered from COVID-19. Sequencing used PBMCs or T cells enriched from blood (not recorded which). The CDR3 bases are TGTGCCAGCAGTGAATGGAGGGGCTCTGGAAACACCATATATTTT. The encoded protein is CASSEWRGSGNTIYF.